This T cell receptor (beta chain) was sequenced in a study of T cell responses to AZD1222 COVID-19 vaccine. Overall study findings and caveats: Spike was spanned by vaccine-associated CD4 TCRs, which were dominant at 160-218 and 743-854. Sampled repertoires all dated from after the peak T cell response. Donors were mostly white British, more females; clonal diversity possibly underestimated.

Losses at the gene ends were 4 bases for V and 7 bases for J; bases not matched to a gene: 17. The CDR3 has 17 residues. Per the germline V gene, CDR1 is SQVTM and CDR2 is ANQGSEA. Sequencing was performed with immunoSEQ multiplex PCR; in TCRdb, only in-frame clones are kept and a portion is missing. The data show around 91,000 clones, 90% to 95% seen once. As for this clone: What it binds is not known.

The V and J genes are TRBV29-1 and TRBJ2-1; 9 bases match TRBD1. The sample consisted of peripheral blood, taken 28 days after the second AZD1222 dose. This TCR derives from an adult who received the AZD1222 COVID-19 vaccine. The CDR3 DNA follows: TGCAGCGTTGCTGGGACAGGGATTATTTTGAGGGCAAATGAGCAGTTCTTC. Translation gives CSVAGTGIILRANEQFF.